Below, 6 T cell receptor beta chains from the same sample are listed, as sequenced in a study of blood T cell repertoires in COVID-19. Sequencing was performed with immunoSEQ multiplex PCR; in TCRdb, only in-frame clones are kept and a portion is missing. The table has about 250,000 clones, about nine tenths seen once. Sequencing input: peripheral blood. These receptors originate from a man younger than 45 with COVID-19, enrolled during active disease.

The chain couples TRBV6-1 to TRBJ2-3; D perhaps matches TRBD2 (5 bases). The germline gives CDR1 MNHNS, CDR2 SASEGT. The CDR3 contains 14 residues. The V gene lost 3 bases and the J gene lost 3 bases, with 10 bases spanning the gap. The CDR3 DNA reads TGTGCCAGCAGTGACCGGTGGAGGACAGATACGCAGTATTTT. It codes for CASSDRWRTDTQYF.

CDR3 sequence reads: CASSESLDPSDTQYF. The CDR3 nucleotides are TGTGCCAGCAGTGAGAGTCTAGATCCCTCAGATACGCAGTATTTT. V and J are TRBV6-4 and TRBJ2-3; D remains ambiguous. This CDR3 is built from 15 residues. Germline V gene lookup returns CDR1 MRHNA and CDR2 SNTAGT. The V and J ends lost 3 bases and 4 bases respectively, with 14 bases between them.

The chain carries TRBV2 and TRBJ2-5, with D unclear. Trimming left V 4 bases short and J 5 bases short, with 5 bases between. The CDR3 loop spans 11 amino acids. CDR1 SNHLY and CDR2 FYNNEI come from the germline V gene. The CDR3 DNA reads as TGTGCCAGCAGTGTTCAGGAGACCCAGTACTTC. It is translated as CASSVQETQYF.

The chain employs TRBV7-9 and TRBJ2-7; 8 bases match TRBD1. The CDR3 is made up of 15 amino acids. Looked up from germline, CDR1 is SEHNR and CDR2 is FQNEAQ (reference sequence). With 5 bases clipped from V and 4 bases from J, the junction kept 10 bases outside the gene matches. The DNA for the CDR3 is TGTGCCAGCAGCCCCGCCGGACAGGGACCTTACGAGCAGTACTTC. Its translation is CASSPAGQGPYEQYF.

This rearrangement joins TRBV6-5 to TRBJ2-7, with TRBD2 matching over 8 bases. Germline V gene data show CDR1 as MNHEY and CDR2 as SVGAGI. Germline trimming cut 4 bases from V and 2 bases from J; bases unmatched to any gene: 4. This CDR3 is 14 amino acids long. The DNA of the CDR3 is TGTGCCAGCAGTTCGGCGGGGGGCACCTACGAGCAGTACTTC. It encodes CASSSAGGTYEQYF.

The genes are TRBV6-5 and TRBJ1-1; weak D call: TRBD1 (6 bases). Trimming left V 1 base short and J 4 bases short, with 10 bases between. Germline values: CDR1 MNHEY, CDR2 SVGAGI. CDR3 length: 14 amino acids. CDR3 residues: CASSYYRVSTEAFF. The CDR3 nucleotides read TGTGCCAGCAGTTACTACAGGGTAAGCACTGAAGCTTTCTTT.